This T cell receptor beta chain is from a study of PD-1 blockade in classical Hodgkin lymphoma. Each and every patient relapsed after autologous stem cell transplantation, and patients got differing brentuximab vedotin exposure. Study results and caveats: Exclusion applied to patients who initiated nivolumab less than 1 year following ASCT. The CD4+ diversity rise by C4D1 was clearest in complete responders. For complete responders, baseline diversity was comparable to that of newly diagnosed patients. As was reported, newly diagnosed patients showed lower baseline TCR diversity than healthy donors did.

This clone was seen once. The antigen is unknown. Some clones are missing from TCRdb's copy, which holds only in-frame ones; the method was immunoSEQ multiplex PCR. The data contain some 100,000 clones, more than 90% of them singletons. Trimming took off 8 bases at V and 0 bases at J, with 16 bases between the two ends. The germline V gene encodes CDR1 MNHEY and CDR2 SMNVEV (reference sequence). This CDR3 has 15 residues. The chain links TRBV27 to TRBJ1-1; tentative D call: TRBD1 (6 bases). The sequences come from peripheral blood mononuclear cells (PBMCs), collected at baseline. The sequence was collected from a human donor with classical Hodgkin lymphoma. DNA of the CDR3: TGTGCCAGCGGGGTCGGGGGCAGGATGAACACTGAAGCTTTCTTT. This gives the protein CASGVGGRMNTEAFF.